One TCR beta chain is described in this entry. The sample originates from a study of T cell changes during pregnancy in multiple sclerosis. The CDR3 consists of 18 residues. CDR1 is LNHNV and CDR2 is YYDKDF in the germline V gene (reference sequence). Trimming left V 0 bases short and J 4 bases short, with 22 bases between. The method was immunoSEQ multiplex PCR; TCRdb's version includes in-frame clones alone and lacks a portion of them. The profile shows about 93,000 clones, about 91% of them singletons. This receptor was taken from a female donor with multiple sclerosis, enrolled in a pregnancy study. The chain recombines TRBV15 with TRBJ2-7, with D tentatively TRBD1 (5 bases). Sample: peripheral blood, taken before pregnancy. The CDR3 bases are TGTGCCACCAGCAGAGATCAAGGCAGGGATCAGCTAAGGTACGAGCAGTACTTC. As protein: CATSRDQGRDQLRYEQYF.